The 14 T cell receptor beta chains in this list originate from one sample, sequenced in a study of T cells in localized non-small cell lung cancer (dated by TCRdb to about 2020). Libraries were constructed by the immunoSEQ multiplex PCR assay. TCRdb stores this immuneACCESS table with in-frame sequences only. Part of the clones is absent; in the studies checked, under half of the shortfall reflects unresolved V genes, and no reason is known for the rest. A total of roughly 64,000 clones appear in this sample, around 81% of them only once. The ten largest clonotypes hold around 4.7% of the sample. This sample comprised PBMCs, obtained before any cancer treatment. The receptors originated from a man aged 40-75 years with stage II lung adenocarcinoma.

Here the CDR3 reads CASSLGLAGALIKYNEQFF. CDR3 nucleotides: TGTGCCAGCAGCTTAGGACTAGCGGGAGCGTTGATCAAATACAATGAGCAGTTCTTC. This rearrangement joins TRBV7-9 to TRBJ2-1; TRBD2 aligns across 12 bases. The ends lost 1 base at V and 4 bases at J; junction bases unmatched: 11. Germline assignment: CDR1 SEHNR and CDR2 FQNEAQ (reference sequence). This CDR3 has 19 amino acids.

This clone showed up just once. CDR3 nucleotide sequence: TGTGCCAGCTCACCATACGAGGGAGGAACTGAAGCTTTCTTT. This gives the protein CASSPYEGGTEAFF. V usage is TRBV18 and J usage is TRBJ1-1; no definite D call. Germline V gives CDR1 KGHSH, CDR2 LQKENI. The CDR3 runs to 14 residues. V was cut by 2 bases and J by 5 bases, with 12 bases left in between.

The CDR3 nucleotides read TGTGCCAGCAGCTCCGGGGGGGCAGATAGCAATCAGCCCCAGCATTTT. Its translation is CASSSGGADSNQPQHF. J is TRBJ1-5 and V is TRBV7-8, with D possibly matching TRBD1 (6 bases). Trimming cost V 4 bases and J 0 bases, with 13 bases left between them. This CDR3 has 16 amino acids. Germline CDR1 reads SGHVS; CDR2 reads FQNEAQ.

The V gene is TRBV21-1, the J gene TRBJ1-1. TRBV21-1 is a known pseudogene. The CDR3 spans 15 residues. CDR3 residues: CASSCSGGPNTEAFF. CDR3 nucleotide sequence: TGTGCCAGCAGCTGCTCCGGGGGGCCTAACACTGAAGCTTTCTTT.

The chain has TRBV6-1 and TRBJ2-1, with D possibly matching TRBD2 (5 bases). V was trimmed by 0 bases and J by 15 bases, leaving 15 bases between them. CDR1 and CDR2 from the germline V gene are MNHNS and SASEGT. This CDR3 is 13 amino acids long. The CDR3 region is CASSEASSRGGFF. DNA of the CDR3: TGTGCCAGCAGTGAAGCGAGCAGCCGGGGTGGGTTCTTC.

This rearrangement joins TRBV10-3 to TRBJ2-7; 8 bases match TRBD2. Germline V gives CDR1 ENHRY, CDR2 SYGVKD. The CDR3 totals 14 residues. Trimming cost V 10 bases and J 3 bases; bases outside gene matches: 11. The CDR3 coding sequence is TGTGCCACCTCCCCCGGGGCGGGAGGCTACGAGCAGTACTTC. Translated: CATSPGAGGYEQYF.

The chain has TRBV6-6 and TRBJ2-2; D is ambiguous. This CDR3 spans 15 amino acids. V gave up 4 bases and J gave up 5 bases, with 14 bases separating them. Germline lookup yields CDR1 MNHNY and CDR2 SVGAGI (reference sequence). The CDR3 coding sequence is TGTGCCAGCAGTTCCCACCTGAAGAGGACCGGGGAGCTGTTTTTT. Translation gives CASSSHLKRTGELFF.

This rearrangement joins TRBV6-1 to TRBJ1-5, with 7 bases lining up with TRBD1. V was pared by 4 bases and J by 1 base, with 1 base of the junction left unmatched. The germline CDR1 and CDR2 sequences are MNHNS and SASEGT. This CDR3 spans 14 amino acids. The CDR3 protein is CASSGQGSNQPQHF. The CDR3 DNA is TGTGCCAGCAGTGGACAGGGAAGCAATCAGCCCCAGCATTTT.

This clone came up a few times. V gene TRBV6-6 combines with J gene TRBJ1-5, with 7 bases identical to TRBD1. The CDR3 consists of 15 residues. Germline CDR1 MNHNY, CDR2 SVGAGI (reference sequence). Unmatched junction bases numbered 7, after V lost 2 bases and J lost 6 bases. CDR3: CASSYADRVGQPQHF. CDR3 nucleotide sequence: TGTGCCAGCAGTTACGCTGACAGGGTGGGTCAGCCCCAGCATTTT.

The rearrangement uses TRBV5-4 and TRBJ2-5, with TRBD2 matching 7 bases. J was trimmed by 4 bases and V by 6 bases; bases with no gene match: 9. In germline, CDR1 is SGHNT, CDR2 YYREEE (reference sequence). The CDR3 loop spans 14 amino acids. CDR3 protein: CASTQGGERETQYF. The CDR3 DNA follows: TGTGCCAGCACCCAGGGAGGGGAACGAGAGACCCAGTACTTC.

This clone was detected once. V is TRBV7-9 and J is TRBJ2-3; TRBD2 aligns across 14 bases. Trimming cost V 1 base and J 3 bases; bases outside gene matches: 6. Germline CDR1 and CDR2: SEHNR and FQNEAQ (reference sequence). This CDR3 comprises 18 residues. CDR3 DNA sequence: TGTGCCAGCAGCTTAGATGGGACTAGCGGGAGAGGGACAGATACGCAGTATTTT. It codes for CASSLDGTSGRGTDTQYF.

The CDR3 here is CASSPGTSGLNEQFF. The CDR3 DNA reads as TGTGCCAGCAGCCCAGGGACTAGCGGGTTGAATGAGCAGTTCTTC. The V call is TRBV7-3, the J call TRBJ2-1, with 12 bases aligning to TRBD2. Germline trimming cut 5 bases from V and 7 bases from J; bases unmatched to any gene: 6. Germline V lookup: CDR1 SGHTA, CDR2 FQGTGA. This CDR3 is 15 amino acids long. The full variable domain, completed using reference TRBV7-3 and TRBJ2-1, is GAGVSQTPSNKVTEKGKYVELRCDPISGHTALYWYRQSLGQGPEFLIYFQGTGAADDSGLPNDRFFAVRPEGSVSTLKIQRTERGDSAVYLCASSPGTSGLNEQFFGPGTRLTVL.

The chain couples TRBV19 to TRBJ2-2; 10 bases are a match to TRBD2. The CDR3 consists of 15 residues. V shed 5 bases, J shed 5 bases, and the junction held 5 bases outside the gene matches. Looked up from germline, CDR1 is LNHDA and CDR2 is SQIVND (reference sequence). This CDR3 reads CASSRAGGPTGELFF. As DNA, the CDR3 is TGTGCCAGTAGTCGAGCGGGAGGGCCGACCGGGGAGCTGTTTTTT.

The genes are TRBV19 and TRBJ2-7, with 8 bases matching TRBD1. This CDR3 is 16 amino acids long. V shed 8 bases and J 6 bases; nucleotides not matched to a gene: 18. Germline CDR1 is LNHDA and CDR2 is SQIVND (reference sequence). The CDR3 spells CASGRGTQGVGSEQYF. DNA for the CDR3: TGTGCCAGTGGTCGCGGGACACAGGGGGTAGGGTCCGAGCAGTACTTC. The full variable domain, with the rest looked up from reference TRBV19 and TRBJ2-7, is DGGITQSPKYLFRKEGQNVTLSCEQNLNHDAMYWYRQDPGQGLRLIYYSQIVNDFQKGDIAEGYSVSREKKESFPLTVTSAQKNPTAFYLCASGRGTQGVGSEQYFGPGTRLTVT.